This T cell receptor (beta chain) was captured by sequencing in a study of cytomegalovirus exposure and HLA in healthy donors. The PCR used 60 Vbeta and 13 Jbeta primers. The protocol was immunoSEQ multiplex PCR, while the TCRdb copy is restricted to in-frame clones and leaves out a portion. In the table there are about 160,000 clones, around 67% of which are singletons. The donors (healthy individuals) were bone marrow donors. Findings of the study overall: V segments that were indistinguishable, TRBV6-2 and TRBV6-3 among them, were omitted from analysis. A few CMV-associated chains proved CMV antigen-specific in vitro.

The table lists this clone with a few counts. Its target is unknown. V lost 0 bases and J lost 4; bases outside the gene matches: 14. This CDR3 is built from 20 residues. CDR1 is MGHRA, CDR2 YSYEKL, per germline. This TCR came from a woman younger than 35 in good health and CMV-seropositive. V gene TRBV4-1 combines with J gene TRBJ2-3; TRBD1 aligns across 12 bases. The sequencing input was PBMCs. CDR3 residues: CASSQDHGTGGSSVPDTQYF. The CDR3 nucleotides read TGCGCCAGCAGCCAAGATCATGGGACAGGGGGCTCCTCGGTCCCAGATACGCAGTATTTT.